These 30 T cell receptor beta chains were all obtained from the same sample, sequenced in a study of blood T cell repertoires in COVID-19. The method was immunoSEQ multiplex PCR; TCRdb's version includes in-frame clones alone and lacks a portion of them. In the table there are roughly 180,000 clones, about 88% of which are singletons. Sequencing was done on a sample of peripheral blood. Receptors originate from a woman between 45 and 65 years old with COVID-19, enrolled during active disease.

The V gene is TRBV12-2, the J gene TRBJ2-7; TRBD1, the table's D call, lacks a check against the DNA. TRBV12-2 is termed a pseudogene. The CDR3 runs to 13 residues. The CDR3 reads CASRLVAWCEQYF. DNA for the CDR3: TGTGCAAGTCGCTTAGTGGCTTGGTGCGAGCAGTACTTC.

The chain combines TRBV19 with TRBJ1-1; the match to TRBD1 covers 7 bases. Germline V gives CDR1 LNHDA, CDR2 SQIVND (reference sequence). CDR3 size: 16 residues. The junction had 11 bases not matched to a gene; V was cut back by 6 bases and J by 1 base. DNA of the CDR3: TGTGCCAGTAGGGAAGTAGGACAGGTACCGAACACTGAAGCTTTCTTT. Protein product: CASREVGQVPNTEAFF.

The CDR3 DNA is TGTGCCAGCAGTGAAGACCCGGGACAGAGGAACGAGCAGTACTTC. The encoded protein is CASSEDPGQRNEQYF. The chain recombines TRBV6-1 with TRBJ2-7, with 7 nucleotides matching TRBD1. The germline V gene has CDR1 MNHNS and CDR2 SASEGT. V trimming: 1 base; J trimming: 5 bases; junction bases outside the gene matches: 8. The CDR3 runs to 15 residues.

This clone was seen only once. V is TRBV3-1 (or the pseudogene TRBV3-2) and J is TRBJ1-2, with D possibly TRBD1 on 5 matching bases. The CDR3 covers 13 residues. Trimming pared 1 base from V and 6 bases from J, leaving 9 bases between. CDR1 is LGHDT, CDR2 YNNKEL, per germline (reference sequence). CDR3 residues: CASSQVRVDGYTF. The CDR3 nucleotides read TGTGCCAGCAGCCAAGTCAGGGTTGATGGCTACACCTTC.

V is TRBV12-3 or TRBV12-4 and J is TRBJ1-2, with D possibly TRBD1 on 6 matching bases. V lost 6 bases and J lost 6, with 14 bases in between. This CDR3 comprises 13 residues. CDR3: CASRWVAGDGYTF. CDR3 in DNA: TGTGCCAGCAGATGGGTCGCAGGGGATGGCTACACCTTC.

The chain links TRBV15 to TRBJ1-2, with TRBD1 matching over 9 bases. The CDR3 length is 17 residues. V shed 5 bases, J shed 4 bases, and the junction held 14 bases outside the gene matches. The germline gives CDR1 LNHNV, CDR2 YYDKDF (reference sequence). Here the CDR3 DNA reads TGTGCCACCAGCCTCGGGGGACAGGGTGGGTGGAGCTATGGCTACACCTTC. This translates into CATSLGGQGGWSYGYTF. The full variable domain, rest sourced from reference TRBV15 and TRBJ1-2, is DAMVIQNPRYQVTQFGKPVTLSCSQTLNHNVMYWYQQKSSQAPKLLFHYYDKDFNNEADTPDNFQSRRPNTSFCFLDIRSPGLGDTAMYLCATSLGGQGGWSYGYTFGSGTRLTVV.

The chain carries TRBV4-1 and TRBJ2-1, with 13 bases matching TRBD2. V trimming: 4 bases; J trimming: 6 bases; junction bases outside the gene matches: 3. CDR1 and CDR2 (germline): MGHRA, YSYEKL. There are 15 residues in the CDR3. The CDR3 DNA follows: TGCGCCAGCAGCCCCACTAGCGGGGGGGCCAATGAGCAGTTCTTC. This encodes CASSPTSGGANEQFF.

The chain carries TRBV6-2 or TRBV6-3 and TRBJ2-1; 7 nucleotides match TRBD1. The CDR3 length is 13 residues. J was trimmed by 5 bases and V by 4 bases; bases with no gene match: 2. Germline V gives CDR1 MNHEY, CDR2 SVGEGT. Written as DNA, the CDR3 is TGTGCCAGCAGTTTGGACAGGAACAATGAGCAGTTCTTC. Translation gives CASSLDRNNEQFF.

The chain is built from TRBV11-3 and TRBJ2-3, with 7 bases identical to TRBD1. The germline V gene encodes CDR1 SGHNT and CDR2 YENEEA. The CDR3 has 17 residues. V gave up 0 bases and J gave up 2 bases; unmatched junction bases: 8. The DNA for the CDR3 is TGTGCCAGCAGCTTAGACATCCGGGACAGATTCACAGATACGCAGTATTTT. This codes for CASSLDIRDRFTDTQYF.

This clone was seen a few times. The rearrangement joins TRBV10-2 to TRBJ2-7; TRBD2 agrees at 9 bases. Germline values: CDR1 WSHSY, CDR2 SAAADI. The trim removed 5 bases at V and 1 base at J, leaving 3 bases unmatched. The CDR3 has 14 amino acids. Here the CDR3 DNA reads TGCGCCAGCAGTCCGGGACTAGCTTCCTACGAGCAGTACTTC. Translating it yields CASSPGLASYEQYF.

The CDR3 coding sequence is TGTGCCAGCAGCTTATCTGGACAGGGAAATGAGCAGTTCTTC. It specifies CASSLSGQGNEQFF. The chain joins TRBV11-2 to TRBJ2-1; 8 nucleotides line up with TRBD1. Germline V gene data show CDR1 as SGHAT and CDR2 as FQNNGV. V dropped 2 bases and J dropped 7; count of bases not matched to a gene: 4. This CDR3 has 14 residues.

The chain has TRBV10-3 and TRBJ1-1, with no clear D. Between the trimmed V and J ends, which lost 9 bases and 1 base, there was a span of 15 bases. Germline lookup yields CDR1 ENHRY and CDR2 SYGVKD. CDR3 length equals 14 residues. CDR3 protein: CAIASAGENTEAFF. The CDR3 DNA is TGTGCCATAGCCTCGGCGGGAGAGAACACTGAAGCTTTCTTT.

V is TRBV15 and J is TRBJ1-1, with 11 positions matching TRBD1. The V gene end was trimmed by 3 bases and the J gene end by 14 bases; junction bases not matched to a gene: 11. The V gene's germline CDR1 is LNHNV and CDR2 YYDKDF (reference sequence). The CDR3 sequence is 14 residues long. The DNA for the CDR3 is TGTGCCACCAGCAGGGGAGGACAGGGGGCCCTAAGGTTCTTT. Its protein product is CATSRGGQGALRFF.

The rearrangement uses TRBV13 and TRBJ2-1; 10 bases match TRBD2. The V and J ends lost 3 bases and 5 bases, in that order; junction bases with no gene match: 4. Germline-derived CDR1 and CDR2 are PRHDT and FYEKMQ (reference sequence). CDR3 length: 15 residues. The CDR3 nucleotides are TGTGCCAGCAGCTTCAGCGGGGGGGCGGACAATGAGCAGTTCTTC. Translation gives CASSFSGGADNEQFF.

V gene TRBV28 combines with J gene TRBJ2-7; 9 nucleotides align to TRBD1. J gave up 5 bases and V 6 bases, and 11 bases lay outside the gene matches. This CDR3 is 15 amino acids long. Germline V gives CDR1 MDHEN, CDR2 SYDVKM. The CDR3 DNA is TGTGCCAGCAGCTCGACCGGGACAGGGCGCAACGAGCAGTACTTC. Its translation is CASSSTGTGRNEQYF.

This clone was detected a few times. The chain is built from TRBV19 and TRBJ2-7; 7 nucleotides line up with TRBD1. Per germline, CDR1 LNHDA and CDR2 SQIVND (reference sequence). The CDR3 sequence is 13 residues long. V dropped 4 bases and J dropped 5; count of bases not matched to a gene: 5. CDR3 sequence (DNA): TGTGCCAGTAGTACCGGGACAGTGAACGAGCAGTACTTC. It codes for CASSTGTVNEQYF. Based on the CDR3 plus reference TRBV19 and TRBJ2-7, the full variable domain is DGGITQSPKYLFRKEGQNVTLSCEQNLNHDAMYWYRQDPGQGLRLIYYSQIVNDFQKGDIAEGYSVSREKKESFPLTVTSAQKNPTAFYLCASSTGTVNEQYFGPGTRLTVT.

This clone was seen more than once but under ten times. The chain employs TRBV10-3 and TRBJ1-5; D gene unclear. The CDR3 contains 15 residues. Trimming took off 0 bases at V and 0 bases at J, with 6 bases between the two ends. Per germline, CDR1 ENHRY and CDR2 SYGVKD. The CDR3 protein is CAISESEVSNQPQHF. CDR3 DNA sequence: TGTGCCATCAGTGAGTCGGAGGTTAGCAATCAGCCCCAGCATTTT.

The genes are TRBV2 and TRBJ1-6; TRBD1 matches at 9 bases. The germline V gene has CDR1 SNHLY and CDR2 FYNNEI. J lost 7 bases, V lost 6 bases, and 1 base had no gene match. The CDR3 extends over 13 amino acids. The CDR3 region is CASSGTGNSPLHF. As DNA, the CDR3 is TGTGCCAGCAGCGGGACAGGGAATTCACCCCTCCACTTT.

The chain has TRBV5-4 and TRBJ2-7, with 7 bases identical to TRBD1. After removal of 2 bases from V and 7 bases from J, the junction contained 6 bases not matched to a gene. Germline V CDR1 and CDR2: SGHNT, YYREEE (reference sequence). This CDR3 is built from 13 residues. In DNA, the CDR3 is TGTGCCAGCAGCTTAGGGGGCCTCGGGGAGCAGTACTTC. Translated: CASSLGGLGEQYF.

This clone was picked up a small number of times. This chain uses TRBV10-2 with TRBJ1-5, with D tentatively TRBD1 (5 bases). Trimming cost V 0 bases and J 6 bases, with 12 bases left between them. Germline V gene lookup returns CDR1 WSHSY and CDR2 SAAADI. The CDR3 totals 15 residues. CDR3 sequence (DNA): TGCGCCAGCAGTGAGTCTGCGGCAGGGCCTCAGCCCCAGCATTTT. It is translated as CASSESAAGPQPQHF.

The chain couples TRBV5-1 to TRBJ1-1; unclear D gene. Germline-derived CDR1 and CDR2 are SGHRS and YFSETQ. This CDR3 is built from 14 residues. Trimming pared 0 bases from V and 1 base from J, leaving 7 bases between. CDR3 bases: TGCGCCAGCAGCTTGGACACCCCGAACACTGAAGCTTTCTTT. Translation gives CASSLDTPNTEAFF. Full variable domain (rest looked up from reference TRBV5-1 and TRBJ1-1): KAGVTQTPRYLIKTRGQQVTLSCSPISGHRSVSWYQQTPGQGLQFLFEYFSETQRNKGNFPGRFSGRQFSNSRSEMNVSTLELGDSALYLCASSLDTPNTEAFFGQGTRLTVV.

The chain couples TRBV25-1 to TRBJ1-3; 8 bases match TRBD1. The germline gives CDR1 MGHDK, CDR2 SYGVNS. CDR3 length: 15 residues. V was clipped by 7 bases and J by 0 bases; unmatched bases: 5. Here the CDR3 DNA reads TGTGCCAGCATACAGGGGGGTCCCTCTGGAAACACCATATATTTT. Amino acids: CASIQGGPSGNTIYF.

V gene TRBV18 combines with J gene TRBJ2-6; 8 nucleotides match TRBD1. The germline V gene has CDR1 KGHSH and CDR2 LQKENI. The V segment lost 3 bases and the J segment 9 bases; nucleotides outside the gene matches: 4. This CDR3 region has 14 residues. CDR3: CASSPTGQDNVLTF. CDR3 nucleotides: TGTGCCAGCTCACCTACGGGACAGGACAACGTCCTGACTTTC.

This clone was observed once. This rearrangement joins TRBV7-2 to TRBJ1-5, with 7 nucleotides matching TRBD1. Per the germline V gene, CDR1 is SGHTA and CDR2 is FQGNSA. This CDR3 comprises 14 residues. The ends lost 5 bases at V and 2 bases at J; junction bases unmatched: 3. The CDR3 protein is CASSLDRGNQPQHF. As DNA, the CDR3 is TGTGCCAGCAGCCTCGACAGGGGCAATCAGCCCCAGCATTTT.

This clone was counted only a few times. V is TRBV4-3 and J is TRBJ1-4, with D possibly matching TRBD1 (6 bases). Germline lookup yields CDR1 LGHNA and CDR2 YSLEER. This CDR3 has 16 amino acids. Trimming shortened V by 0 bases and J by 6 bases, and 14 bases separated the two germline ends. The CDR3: CASSQDKKGDDEKLFF. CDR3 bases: TGCGCCAGCAGCCAAGATAAGAAGGGGGACGATGAAAAACTGTTTTTT.

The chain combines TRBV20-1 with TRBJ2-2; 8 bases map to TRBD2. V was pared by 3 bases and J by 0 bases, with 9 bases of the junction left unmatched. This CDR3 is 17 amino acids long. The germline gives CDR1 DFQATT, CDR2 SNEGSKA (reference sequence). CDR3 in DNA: TGCAGTGCTAGTCGCCCGGAACTAGCGGCGAACACCGGGGAGCTGTTTTTT. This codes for CSASRPELAANTGELFF.

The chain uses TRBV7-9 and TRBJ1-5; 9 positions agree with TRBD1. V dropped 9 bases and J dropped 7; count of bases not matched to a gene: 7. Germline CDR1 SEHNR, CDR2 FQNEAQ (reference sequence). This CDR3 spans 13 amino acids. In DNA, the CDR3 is TGTGCCAGTAGACAGGGGGAGAAACAGCCCCAGCATTTT. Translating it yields CASRQGEKQPQHF.

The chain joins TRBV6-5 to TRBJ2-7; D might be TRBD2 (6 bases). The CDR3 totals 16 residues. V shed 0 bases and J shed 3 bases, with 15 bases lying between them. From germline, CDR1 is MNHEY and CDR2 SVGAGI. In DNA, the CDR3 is TGTGCCAGCAGTTACTCAAGACTAGATCGGTTCTACGAGCAGTACTTC. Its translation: CASSYSRLDRFYEQYF.

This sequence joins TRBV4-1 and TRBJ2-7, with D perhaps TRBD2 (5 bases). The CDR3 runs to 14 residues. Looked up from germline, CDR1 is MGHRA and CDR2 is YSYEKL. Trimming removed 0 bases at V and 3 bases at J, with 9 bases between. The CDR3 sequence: CASSQEEDNYEQYF. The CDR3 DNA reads TGCGCCAGCAGCCAAGAGGAGGATAACTACGAGCAGTACTTC.

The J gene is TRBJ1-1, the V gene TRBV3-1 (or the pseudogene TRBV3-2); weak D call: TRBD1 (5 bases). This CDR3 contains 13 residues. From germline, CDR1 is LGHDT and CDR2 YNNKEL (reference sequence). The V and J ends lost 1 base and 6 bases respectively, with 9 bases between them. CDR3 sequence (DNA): TGTGCCAGCAGCCAAGCCGCGGGACCTGAAGCTTTCTTT. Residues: CASSQAAGPEAFF.